The 9 T cell receptor beta chains below were found in one sample sequenced in a study of blood T cell repertoires in COVID-19. Assay used: immunoSEQ multiplex PCR; TCRdb lists only in-frame clones, some missing. The repertoire holds under 75,000 clones, with approximately 86% as singletons. Sequencing was done on a sample of peripheral blood. The receptors come from a woman aged 80 or over with active COVID-19.

The rearrangement joins TRBV28 to TRBJ1-2, with D uncertain. The V end was cut by 1 base, the J end by 7 bases, with 16 bases between. Per the germline V gene, CDR1 is MDHEN and CDR2 is SYDVKM. This CDR3 has 15 amino acids. CDR3 sequence: CASSLLGSTTCGYTF. In nucleotides, the CDR3 is TGTGCCAGCAGTTTATTGGGCAGTACAACCTGTGGCTACACCTTC.

This clone turned up a few times. V gene TRBV2 combines with J gene TRBJ2-7, with D unclear. Trimming pared 6 bases from V and 3 bases from J, leaving 6 bases between. Germline V gene lookup returns CDR1 SNHLY and CDR2 FYNNEI. The CDR3 is 11 amino acids. The CDR3 loop is CASRTYYEQYF. The CDR3 nucleotides read TGTGCCAGCAGGACATACTACGAGCAGTACTTC.

The rearrangement links TRBV19 to TRBJ1-1; 11 bases match TRBD1. V lost 6 bases and J lost 0; bases outside the gene matches: 9. Looked up from germline, CDR1 is LNHDA and CDR2 is SQIVND (reference sequence). The length of the CDR3 is 17 residues. In DNA form, the CDR3 reads TGTGCCAGTAGACTAGGGACAGGGGGAGCGCTGAACACTGAAGCTTTCTTT. Translated, it gives CASRLGTGGALNTEAFF. Using reference TRBV19 and TRBJ1-1 for the parts outside the CDR3, the full variable domain is DGGITQSPKYLFRKEGQNVTLSCEQNLNHDAMYWYRQDPGQGLRLIYYSQIVNDFQKGDIAEGYSVSREKKESFPLTVTSAQKNPTAFYLCASRLGTGGALNTEAFFGQGTRLTVV.

The V and J genes are TRBV9 and TRBJ2-7; TRBD1 matches at 7 bases. Losses at the gene ends were 3 bases for V and 4 bases for J; bases not matched to a gene: 7. CDR1 is SGDLS, CDR2 YYNGEE, per germline. The CDR3 is 14 residues long. CDR3 sequence (DNA): TGTGCCAGCAGCGGAACAGGGGCTCGTTACGAGCAGTACTTC. Protein product: CASSGTGARYEQYF.

V and J are TRBV2 and TRBJ1-2, with TRBD1 identical over 7 bases. After removal of 3 bases from V and 5 bases from J, the junction contained 6 bases not matched to a gene. Looked up from germline, CDR1 is SNHLY and CDR2 is FYNNEI. The CDR3 spans 14 residues. CDR3 residues: CASSESRGSYGYTF. The CDR3, as DNA: TGTGCCAGCAGTGAGTCCAGGGGGTCATATGGCTACACCTTC. The full variable domain, rest sourced from reference TRBV2 and TRBJ1-2, is EPEVTQTPSHQVTQMGQEVILRCVPISNHLYFYWYRQILGQKVEFLVSFYNNEISEKSEIFDDQFSVERPDGSNFTLKIRSTKLEDSAMYFCASSESRGSYGYTFGSGTRLTVV.

The chain carries TRBV29-1 and TRBJ2-2, with TRBD1 matching over 8 bases. The germline CDR1 and CDR2 sequences are SQVTM and ANQGSEA. Germline trimming cut 3 bases from V and 3 bases from J; bases unmatched to any gene: 6. The CDR3 is 15 amino acids. CDR3 bases: TGCAGCGTTGAGTTGGCAGGGGGCCACACCGGGGAGCTGTTTTTT. Translating gives CSVELAGGHTGELFF.

The CDR3 spells CASSLMPGGGTQYF. The DNA of the CDR3 is TGTGCCAGCAGTTTAATGCCGGGGGGAGGTACGCAGTATTTT. The rearrangement links TRBV28 to TRBJ2-3; 7 bases fit TRBD2. CDR3 length equals 14 residues. Germline values: CDR1 MDHEN, CDR2 SYDVKM. V was clipped by 2 bases and J by 8 bases; unmatched bases: 7.

The chain is built from TRBV19 and TRBJ2-2; TRBD1 matches at 9 bases. The germline CDR1 and CDR2 sequences are LNHDA and SQIVND (reference sequence). The CDR3 runs 18 residues. V lost 5 bases, J lost 6 bases, and 16 bases stayed unmatched. CDR3 sequence (DNA): TGTGCCAGTAGTGCTGCCGGGACAGGGTCCAGCCGGGCCGGGGAGCTGTTTTTT. Translation: CASSAAGTGSSRAGELFF.

The J gene is TRBJ2-7, the V gene TRBV5-8, with TRBD2 matching 8 bases. CDR3 length equals 17 residues. After removal of 0 bases from V and 2 bases from J, the junction contained 10 bases not matched to a gene. The germline V gene encodes CDR1 SGHTS and CDR2 YDEGEE. Written as DNA, the CDR3 is TGTGCCAGCAGCTTGGCGGTTTCCACTAGCGGAGCCTACGAGCAGTACTTC. This codes for CASSLAVSTSGAYEQYF.